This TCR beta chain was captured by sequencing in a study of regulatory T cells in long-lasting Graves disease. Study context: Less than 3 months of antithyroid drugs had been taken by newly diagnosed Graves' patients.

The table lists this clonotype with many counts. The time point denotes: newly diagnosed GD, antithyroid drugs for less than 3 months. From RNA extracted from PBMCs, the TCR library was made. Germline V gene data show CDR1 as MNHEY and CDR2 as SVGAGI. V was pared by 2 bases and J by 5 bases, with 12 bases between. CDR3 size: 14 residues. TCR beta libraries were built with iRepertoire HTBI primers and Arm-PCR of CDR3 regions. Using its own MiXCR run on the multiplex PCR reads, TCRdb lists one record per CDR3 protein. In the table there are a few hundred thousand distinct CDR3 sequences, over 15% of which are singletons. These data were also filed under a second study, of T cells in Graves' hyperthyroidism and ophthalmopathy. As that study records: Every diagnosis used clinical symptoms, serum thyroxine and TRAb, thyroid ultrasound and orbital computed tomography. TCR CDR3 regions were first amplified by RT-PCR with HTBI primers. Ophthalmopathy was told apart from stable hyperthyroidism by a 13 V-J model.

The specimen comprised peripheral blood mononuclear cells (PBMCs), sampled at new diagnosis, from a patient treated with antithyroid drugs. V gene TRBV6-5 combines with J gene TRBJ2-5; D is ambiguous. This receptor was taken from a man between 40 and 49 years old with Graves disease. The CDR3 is CASSYLGVLETQYF. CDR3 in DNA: TGTGCCAGCAGTTACCTTGGGGTGTTGGAGACCCAGTACTTC.